A selection of T cell receptor beta chains follows, all from one sample in a study of blood T cell repertoires in COVID-19. Clones were read by immunoSEQ multiplex PCR, and TCRdb kept only the in-frame ones, dropping some. The table includes about 34,000 clones, 85% detected once. The sample taken for sequencing was peripheral blood. The origin of the receptors is an older woman with active COVID-19. The CDR3 runs from the conserved cysteine through the conserved F or W. A D gene is named only where the DNA matches it firmly. Only some rows state a clone size, as once, few, many or a class for expanded clones.

-	TRBV6-4	-	TRBJ2-1	CASSDSPGQPNNEQFF	TGTGCCAGCAGTGACTCCCCCGGACAGCCGAACAATGAGCAGTTCTTC
-	TRBV5-1	TRBD1	TRBJ2-7	CASSRRPPATGELGEQYF	TGCGCCAGCAGCCGTCGCCCTCCCGCGACAGGGGAGTTGGGAGAGCAGTACTTC
few	TRBV2	-	TRBJ2-1	CASSEETSYNEQFF	TGTGCCAGCAGTGAAGAGACTAGCTACAATGAGCAGTTCTTC
-	TRBV2	TRBD2	TRBJ2-3	CASRPRTSGSPDTQYF	TGTGCCAGCAGACCGAGGACTAGCGGGAGCCCAGATACGCAGTATTTT
-	TRBV28	TRBD2	TRBJ2-3	CASSLWGLADTDTQYF	TGTGCCAGCAGTTTATGGGGACTAGCGGACACAGATACGCAGTATTTT
-	TRBV7-8	-	TRBJ2-5	CASKLVPGLQETQYF	TGTGCCAGCAAATTGGTCCCGGGGTTACAAGAGACCCAGTACTTC
-	TRBV14	TRBD1	TRBJ1-3	CASSRLPGQGHLNTIYF	TGTGCCAGCAGCCGGCTGCCGGGACAGGGGCATCTTAACACCATATATTTT
-	TRBV6-1	TRBD1	TRBJ1-5	CASSEGGTGVHSNQPQHF	TGTGCCAGCAGTGAAGGTGGGACAGGGGTCCATAGCAATCAGCCCCAGCATTTT
-	TRBV25-1	-	TRBJ2-2	CASTGQNTGELFF	TGTGCCAGCACCGGACAGAACACCGGGGAGCTGTTTTTT
-	TRBV28	TRBD1	TRBJ1-4	CASSSGTGNNEKLFF	TGTGCCAGCAGTTCCGGGACAGGAAATAATGAAAAACTGTTTTTT
-	TRBV4-1	-	TRBJ2-7	CASSQDRGSRYEQYF	TGCGCCAGCAGCCAAGATCGTGGTAGCCGCTACGAGCAGTACTTC
-	TRBV18	TRBD1	TRBJ2-1	CASSPSPTGTGGNEQFF	TGTGCCAGCTCACCCTCCCCGACCGGGACAGGGGGCAATGAGCAGTTCTTC
medium-sized	TRBV7-6	-	TRBJ1-3	CASSFQETGQGGNTIYF	TGTGCCAGCAGCTTCCAAGAAACAGGGCAGGGAGGAAACACCATATATTTT
-	TRBV4-1	TRBD1	TRBJ1-2	CASSQDLNRGYGYTF	TGCGCCAGCAGCCAAGATCTCAACAGGGGCTATGGCTACACCTTC
-	TRBV7-2	TRBD2	TRBJ2-1	CASSLVSGLALNEQFF	TGTGCCAGCAGCTTAGTATCGGGACTAGCCCTCAATGAGCAGTTCTTC
-	TRBV28	-	TRBJ2-7	CASSSHRAIDF	TGTGCCAGCAGTTCCCACAGGGCCATTGACTTC
-	TRBV5-1	-	TRBJ2-5	CASSQGAAGGTQYF	TGCGCCAGCAGCCAGGGAGCAGCCGGGGGGACCCAGTACTTC
-	TRBV6-6	TRBD1	TRBJ1-6	CASSYGVRPTGAPLHF	TGTGCCAGCAGTTACGGAGTCAGACCGACAGGGGCACCCCTCCACTTT
-	TRBV7-9	TRBD1	TRBJ1-4	CASSSGQHGNEKLFF	TGTGCCAGCAGCTCGGGACAGCATGGTAATGAAAAACTGTTTTTT
-	TRBV9	-	TRBJ2-3	CASSVGLGEGTDTQYF	TGTGCCAGCAGCGTAGGGCTGGGGGAGGGCACAGATACGCAGTATTTT
-	TRBV28	TRBD1	TRBJ2-7	CASRQGFEQYF	TGTGCCAGCCGACAGGGGTTCGAGCAGTACTTC
-	TRBV6-6	-	TRBJ2-1	CASTPTGGFEQFF	TGTGCCAGCACGCCAACCGGGGGTTTCGAGCAGTTCTTC
-	TRBV11-2	-	TRBJ2-7	CASSPSGVEQYF	TGTGCCAGCAGCCCGTCGGGGGTTGAGCAGTACTTC
once	TRBV12-3/TRBV12-4	-	TRBJ1-2	CASSPYGNYGYTF	TGTGCCAGCAGTCCTTACGGGAACTATGGCTACACCTTC
-	TRBV28	-	TRBJ1-5	CASSPTGIRSQPQHF	TGTGCCAGCAGCCCCACGGGAATCCGGAGTCAGCCCCAGCATTTT
-	TRBV3-1/TRBV3-2	TRBD1	TRBJ2-7	CASSQGQGSYEQYF	TGTGCCAGCAGCCAAGGACAGGGTTCCTACGAGCAGTACTTC